This T cell receptor (beta chain) originates from a study of CD4+ T cells in melanoma. Findings and limits, study-wide: CD8+ T cell, macrophage and B cell function reportedly correlated with neoantigen-specific CD4+ T cells. In melanoma, neoantigen-specific CD4+ T cells reportedly differed in differentiation state.

Some clones are missing from TCRdb's copy, which holds only in-frame ones; the method was immunoSEQ multiplex PCR. Among 9,500 to 12,000 clones, roughly 66% were seen once, and the ten largest hold about 12%. Only one count was recorded for this clone. As yet, its antigen is unknown. The sequenced sample was cells from a culture (not recorded whether cultured in vitro). The clonotype originates from a human donor with melanoma.

The CDR3 protein is CASSYSGRQEPFF. CDR3 nucleotide sequence: TGTGCCAGCAGTTACTCGGGGAGACAGGAGCCTTTCTTT. V and J are TRBV6-6 and TRBJ1-1; possible D gene TRBD1, 6 bases. V dropped 0 bases and J dropped 12 bases, with 14 bases sitting between them. The germline V gene encodes CDR1 MNHNY and CDR2 SVGAGI (reference sequence). CDR3 size: 13 residues.